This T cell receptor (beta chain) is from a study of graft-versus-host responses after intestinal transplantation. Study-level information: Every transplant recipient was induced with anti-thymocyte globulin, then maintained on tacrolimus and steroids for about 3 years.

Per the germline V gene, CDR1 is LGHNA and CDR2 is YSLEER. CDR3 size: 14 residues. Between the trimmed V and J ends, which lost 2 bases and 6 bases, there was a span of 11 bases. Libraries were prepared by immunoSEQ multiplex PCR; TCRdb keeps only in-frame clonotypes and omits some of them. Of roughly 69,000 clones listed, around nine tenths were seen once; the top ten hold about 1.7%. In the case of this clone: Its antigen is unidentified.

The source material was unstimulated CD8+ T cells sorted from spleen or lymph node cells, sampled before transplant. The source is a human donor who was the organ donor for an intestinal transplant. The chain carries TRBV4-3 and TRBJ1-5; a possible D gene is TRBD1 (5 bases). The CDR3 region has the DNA TGCGCCAGCAGCCAACATCGGGGGGGTCAGCCCCAGCATTTT. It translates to CASSQHRGGQPQHF.